The 32 T cell receptor beta chains in this list originate from one sample, sequenced in a study of T cell changes during pregnancy in multiple sclerosis. TCRdb's copy holds only in-frame clones and misses some; the assay was immunoSEQ multiplex PCR. The sample consists of tens of thousands of clones, about nine tenths of them appearing once. The source material was CD4+ T cells from peripheral blood mononuclear cells, sampled in the first trimester of pregnancy. These receptors all come from a female donor with multiple sclerosis, enrolled in a pregnancy study.

The genes are TRBV7-7 and TRBJ2-5; 7 positions match TRBD1. Germline values: CDR1 SSHAT, CDR2 FNYEAQ (reference sequence). The CDR3 covers 16 residues. After removal of 3 bases from V and 5 bases from J, the junction contained 12 bases not matched to a gene. Written as DNA, the CDR3 is TGTGCCAGCAGCTTGTTTTCCAGGGGGATCTCCGAGACCCAGTACTTC. It specifies CASSLFSRGISETQYF.

The genes are TRBV6-5 and TRBJ1-3, with 7 positions matching TRBD1. This CDR3 contains 16 residues. Unmatched junction bases numbered 2, after V lost 0 bases and J lost 0 bases. Germline V gene lookup returns CDR1 MNHEY and CDR2 SVGAGI. The CDR3 sequence: CASSYSDRFSGNTIYF. CDR3 sequence (DNA): TGTGCCAGCAGTTACTCGGACAGGTTCTCTGGAAACACCATATATTTT.

V and J are TRBV5-1 and TRBJ2-7; a weak D match, TRBD2 (5 bases). The CDR3 contains 14 residues. The germline V gene has CDR1 SGHRS and CDR2 YFSETQ. Trimming took 0 bases from V and 0 from J, leaving 7 bases between them. CDR3 sequence reads: CASSLVDFSYEQYF. The CDR3 bases are TGCGCCAGCAGCTTGGTGGACTTCTCCTACGAGCAGTACTTC.

The rearrangement links TRBV6-1 to TRBJ2-7, with D hard to call. Trimming shortened V by 3 bases and J by 2 bases, and 8 bases separated the two germline ends. The CDR3 totals 13 residues. Germline V CDR1 and CDR2: MNHNS, SASEGT. CDR3 protein: CASSEYSTYEQYF. CDR3 in DNA: TGTGCCAGCAGTGAGTACAGTACCTACGAGCAGTACTTC.

The chain combines TRBV30 with TRBJ1-6; D remains unclear. With 4 bases removed from V and 7 bases from J, the gap between germline ends came to 11 bases. Germline V gene data show CDR1 as GTSNPN and CDR2 as SVGIG (reference sequence). The CDR3 totals 13 residues. The CDR3 region is CAWMVGSNSPLHF. In DNA form, the CDR3 reads TGTGCCTGGATGGTCGGGTCCAATTCACCCCTCCACTTT.

The chain joins TRBV30 to TRBJ1-2; D gene uncertain. The germline gives CDR1 GTSNPN, CDR2 SVGIG (reference sequence). V shed 0 bases and J shed 2 bases, with 10 bases lying between them. The CDR3 runs to 14 residues. This CDR3 reads CAWSVGRPNYGYTF. As DNA, the CDR3 is TGTGCCTGGAGTGTGGGCAGGCCCAACTATGGCTACACCTTC.

The V and J genes are TRBV20-1 and TRBJ2-7; a weak D match, TRBD1 (6 bases). The length of the CDR3 is 11 residues. Germline V gene data show CDR1 as DFQATT and CDR2 as SNEGSKA (reference sequence). Between the trimmed V and J ends, which lost 2 bases and 5 bases, there was a span of 7 bases. DNA for the CDR3: TGCAGTGCTAGACAGGGGAACGAGCAGTACTTC. As protein: CSARQGNEQYF.

This clone is a singleton in its sample. The gene calls are TRBV6-5 and TRBJ1-6, with a tentative D call TRBD1 (6 bases). The CDR3 contains 15 residues. Germline loops: CDR1 MNHEY, CDR2 SVGAGI. Deletions cut 8 bases from V and 5 bases from J, with 16 bases between. In DNA form, the CDR3 reads TGTGCCAGCCGCACCGGGGGGCTGGATAATTCACCCCTCCACTTT. Its protein product is CASRTGGLDNSPLHF.

The chain combines TRBV29-1 with TRBJ2-1; TRBD2 aligns across 9 bases. The CDR3 consists of 14 residues. CDR1 and CDR2 from the germline V gene are SQVTM and ANQGSEA. Losses at the gene ends were 7 bases for V and 10 bases for J; bases not matched to a gene: 14. The CDR3 nucleotides are TGCAGCGCCTTCACCACCGGGACTAGCAGCGAGCAGTTCTTC. Residues: CSAFTTGTSSEQFF.

The chain combines TRBV6-6 with TRBJ1-3, with D maybe TRBD1 (5 bases). This CDR3 comprises 15 residues. V lost 5 bases and J lost 0, with 11 bases in between. Germline-derived CDR1 and CDR2 are MNHNY and SVGAGI (reference sequence). The CDR3 region is CASSNRGASGNTIYF. The DNA for the CDR3 is TGTGCCAGCAGTAATAGGGGTGCCTCTGGAAACACCATATATTTT.

This rearrangement joins TRBV19 to TRBJ2-3, with TRBD1 as a possible D gene (5 bases). The CDR3 is made up of 17 amino acids. Germline values: CDR1 LNHDA, CDR2 SQIVND (reference sequence). Between the trimmed V and J ends, which lost 8 bases and 2 bases, there was a span of 23 bases. The CDR3 sequence: CASQNQGSFGDTDTQYF. Here the CDR3 DNA reads TGTGCCAGTCAGAACCAGGGAAGTTTTGGGGACACAGATACGCAGTATTTT.

The chain carries TRBV19 and TRBJ1-2; D gene unclear. The germline V and J ends were trimmed by 8 bases and 7 bases, with 29 bases remaining between them. Looked up from germline, CDR1 is LNHDA and CDR2 is SQIVND (reference sequence). The CDR3 sequence is 17 residues long. The CDR3 nucleotides are TGTGCCAGTCTGGGAGGAACACGGGCGAAGACGGTCGGTGGCTACACCTTC. Amino acid sequence: CASLGGTRAKTVGGYTF.

The chain carries TRBV11-2 and TRBJ1-5; D is perhaps TRBD1 (6 bases). V dropped 2 bases and J dropped 4 bases, with 12 bases sitting between them. CDR1 is SGHAT and CDR2 is FQNNGV in the germline V gene. This CDR3 has 15 amino acids. The DNA for the CDR3 is TGTGCCAGCAGCTTAAATACAGGGAAGAATCAGCCCCAGCATTTT. Translated, it gives CASSLNTGKNQPQHF. Full variable domain (outside the CDR3, taken from reference TRBV11-2 and TRBJ1-5): EAGVAQSPRYKIIEKRQSVAFWCNPISGHATLYWYQQILGQGPKLLIQFQNNGVVDDSQLPKDRFSAERLKGVDSTLKIQPAKLEDSAVYLCASSLNTGKNQPQHFGDGTRLSIL.

The chain has TRBV2 and TRBJ2-1; D is uncertain. The CDR3 runs 13 residues. V was cut by 1 base and J by 9 bases, with 10 bases left in between. Looked up from germline, CDR1 is SNHLY and CDR2 is FYNNEI. The CDR3 sequence is CASSEDLISEQFF. DNA for the CDR3: TGTGCCAGCAGTGAAGATCTAATTAGTGAGCAGTTCTTC.

This sequence joins TRBV11-2 and TRBJ1-2; D is unresolved. V was cut by 4 bases and J by 8 bases, with 20 bases left in between. The CDR3 has 15 amino acids. Germline values: CDR1 SGHAT, CDR2 FQNNGV. CDR3 sequence: CASSSYRNKDRGYTF. DNA of the CDR3: TGTGCCAGCAGCTCATACAGAAACAAAGATAGGGGCTACACCTTC.

The chain combines TRBV19 with TRBJ2-5, with 10 bases aligning to TRBD1. The CDR3 loop spans 15 amino acids. From germline, CDR1 is LNHDA and CDR2 SQIVND (reference sequence). V gave up 4 bases and J gave up 4 bases; unmatched junction bases: 6. The CDR3 bases are TGTGCCAGTAGTACCAGACAGGGGGCAGGAGAGACCCAGTACTTC. Amino acid sequence: CASSTRQGAGETQYF.

The table lists this clone with a count of one. The chain is built from TRBV30 and TRBJ2-1; tentative D call: TRBD2 (5 bases). V dropped 2 bases and J dropped 7 bases, with 15 bases sitting between them. Germline V gene data show CDR1 as GTSNPN and CDR2 as SVGIG (reference sequence). The CDR3 is 14 residues long. CDR3 sequence reads: CAWSPNRLCNEQFF. The CDR3 DNA follows: TGTGCCTGGAGTCCCAACCGACTATGTAATGAGCAGTTCTTC.

The V call is TRBV6-5, the J call TRBJ1-2; no reliable D call. This CDR3 comprises 14 residues. V was shortened by 0 bases and J by 4 bases, with 9 bases between the two germline ends. Germline CDR1 MNHEY, CDR2 SVGAGI. Here the CDR3 DNA reads TGTGCCAGCAGTTACTCGGAACAGTTCTATGGCTACACCTTC. Its protein product is CASSYSEQFYGYTF.

In this sample, this clone is medium-sized. The chain has TRBV7-9 and TRBJ1-1; D gene unclear. Trimming took off 0 bases at V and 9 bases at J, with 5 bases between the two ends. The germline gives CDR1 SEHNR, CDR2 FQNEAQ (reference sequence). This CDR3 contains 11 residues. In DNA form, the CDR3 reads TGTGCCAGCAGCTTAGCACAGCAAGCTTTCTTT. Its translation: CASSLAQQAFF.

Sample share makes this clone medium-sized. J is TRBJ1-1 and V is TRBV11-2, with D perhaps matching TRBD1 (5 bases). Trimming cost V 5 bases and J 12 bases, with 13 bases left between them. Germline assignment: CDR1 SGHAT and CDR2 FQNNGV. CDR3 size: 11 residues. The CDR3 nucleotides read TGTGCCAGCAGCAGAGACAGAAACACTTTCTTT. Residues: CASSRDRNTFF.

The chain links TRBV5-1 to TRBJ2-7; TRBD1 agrees at 9 bases. The J segment lost 5 bases and the V segment lost 4 bases, leaving 7 bases of the junction unmatched. CDR3 length: 14 amino acids. The germline V gene has CDR1 SGHRS and CDR2 YFSETQ. In nucleotides, the CDR3 is TGCGCCAGCAGCGTGGGGACAGGGCCCCACGAGCAGTACTTC. Its protein product is CASSVGTGPHEQYF.

The V call is TRBV1, the J call TRBJ2-7; the table gives TRBD1 as D, unverified against the DNA. TRBV1 is flagged as a pseudogene. CDR3 length equals 13 residues. The CDR3 reads CTSTLTGINEQYF. The CDR3 DNA reads TGCACCAGCACCCTGACAGGGATCAACGAGCAGTACTTC.

The chain links TRBV6-5 to TRBJ1-3; no firm D call. The CDR3 totals 16 residues. Trimming removed 2 bases from V and 0 bases from J, with 11 bases in between. Germline lookup yields CDR1 MNHEY and CDR2 SVGAGI. In DNA, the CDR3 is TGTGCCAGCAGTTACGCTCGGAGCCTCTCTGGAAACACCATATATTTT. Translated: CASSYARSLSGNTIYF.

The V gene is TRBV19, the J gene TRBJ2-2; 11 bases agree with TRBD2. The CDR3 spans 17 residues. The V gene end was trimmed by 6 bases and the J gene end by 6 bases; junction bases not matched to a gene: 12. The V gene's germline CDR1 is LNHDA and CDR2 SQIVND (reference sequence). The chain's CDR3 is CASSVLAGGSVAGELFF. CDR3 nucleotides: TGTGCCAGTAGCGTTCTAGCGGGAGGATCGGTTGCCGGGGAGCTGTTTTTT.

In its sample, this clone was seen a few times. The chain couples TRBV6-5 to TRBJ1-3, with D uncertain. Germline V gene data show CDR1 as MNHEY and CDR2 as SVGAGI. The CDR3 runs to 14 residues. Trimming left V 2 bases short and J 0 bases short, with 5 bases between. CDR3 DNA: TGTGCCAGCAGTTACGGCGGCTCTGGAAACACCATATATTTT. Translating it yields CASSYGGSGNTIYF.

V gene TRBV10-1 combines with J gene TRBJ2-1, with D maybe TRBD1 (5 bases). This CDR3 region has 14 residues. Looked up from germline, CDR1 is WNHNN and CDR2 is SYGVQD (reference sequence). The germline V and J ends were trimmed by 0 bases and 10 bases, with 13 bases remaining between them. This chain's CDR3 is CASSESAVRGEQFF. The CDR3 DNA is TGCGCCAGCAGTGAGTCGGCAGTAAGGGGAGAGCAGTTCTTC.

This clone was recorded once. This sequence joins TRBV2 and TRBJ1-2, with unresolved D. Trimming removed 5 bases from V and 4 bases from J, with 14 bases in between. The germline V gene has CDR1 SNHLY and CDR2 FYNNEI. This CDR3 region has 14 residues. The CDR3 region is CASSQSGETYGYTF. For the CDR3, the DNA is TGTGCCAGCAGTCAAAGCGGGGAGACCTATGGCTACACCTTC.

This chain connects TRBV18 to TRBJ1-1; 8 positions agree with TRBD1. The V segment lost 6 bases and the J segment 4 bases; nucleotides outside the gene matches: 7. The CDR3 runs 14 residues. Germline CDR1 KGHSH, CDR2 LQKENI. The CDR3 reads CASSFTGGSTEAFF. The CDR3 DNA sequence: TGTGCCAGCTCGTTCACAGGGGGTAGCACTGAAGCTTTCTTT.

This clone has a single count. Here the CDR3 reads CASSSYSGANVLTF. The CDR3 nucleotides read TGTGCCAGCAGTTCCTACTCTGGGGCCAACGTCCTGACTTTC. The genes are TRBV27 and TRBJ2-6, with no clear D. V lost 4 bases, J lost 0 bases, and 4 bases lay in between. The CDR3 runs 14 residues. Germline V gene lookup returns CDR1 MNHEY and CDR2 SMNVEV (reference sequence).

The chain joins TRBV6-8 to TRBJ1-6; TRBD1 is a possible D gene (6 bases). The V end was cut by 7 bases, the J end by 7 bases, with 20 bases between. This CDR3 has 16 residues. Per germline, CDR1 MNHGY and CDR2 SAAAGT. The CDR3 nucleotides read TGTGCCAGCATTAAAGGGGGGGAGGTTTGCAATTCACCCCTCCACTTT. Its translation: CASIKGGEVCNSPLHF.

The chain uses TRBV7-2 and TRBJ1-3; 10 bases match TRBD1. Per the germline V gene, CDR1 is SGHTA and CDR2 is FQGNSA. With 1 base clipped from V and 4 bases from J, the junction kept 4 bases outside the gene matches. The CDR3 extends over 16 amino acids. Here the CDR3 DNA reads TGTGCCAGCAGCTTAGTGGGACAGGGGACGGGAAACACCATATATTTT. It yields the protein CASSLVGQGTGNTIYF.

The CDR3 sequence is CASSSWAYQETQYF. The CDR3 region has the DNA TGTGCCAGCAGCTCGTGGGCCTATCAAGAGACCCAGTACTTC. The chain links TRBV11-2 to TRBJ2-5; D is unresolved. The ends were cut back, 4 bases at V and 2 bases at J, with 11 bases in the middle. The germline V gene encodes CDR1 SGHAT and CDR2 FQNNGV. CDR3 length equals 14 residues.